This entry concerns a single T cell receptor beta chain. This sample stems from a study of blood T cell repertoires in COVID-19. Study background: Sample material is recorded as cDNA or gDNA derived from T cells, B-cell-depleted T cells, or PBMCs.

V lost 7 bases and J lost 5; bases outside the gene matches: 4. CDR1 and CDR2 (germline): MNHEY, SMNVEV (reference sequence). This CDR3 has 13 residues. The assay was immunoSEQ multiplex PCR, and TCRdb's table has in-frame clones only and misses some. The data show approximately 30,000 clones, with 85% seen just once and more than 14% held by the top ten. The origin of this receptor is a human donor with acute or convalescent COVID-19. The donor label of this sample is uncertain. Material for sequencing was peripheral blood. The chain recombines TRBV27 with TRBJ2-7, with 11 bases fitting TRBD2. The CDR3 sequence is CASKPGLADEQYF. In DNA form, the CDR3 reads TGTGCCAGCAAACCGGGACTAGCGGACGAGCAGTACTTC.